This is a list of T cell receptor beta chains from one sample in a study of T-cell memory formation after mild COVID-19. A single record per CDR3 protein comes from TCRdb applying MiXCR to the 5' RACE reads. Among 190,000 or so distinct CDR3 sequences, about 22% were seen once, and the ten largest hold roughly 24%. The sequencing sample was made of PBMCs or a T cell subset sorted from them (not recorded which). Receptors were obtained from an adult woman who had mild COVID-19 (a few samples of this study predate the infection). Cell type and time point are not known. The CDR3 runs from the conserved cysteine through the conserved F or W. The order of the fields is J gene, D gene, clone size, V gene, CDR3 protein, CDR3 DNA. D genes are given only for firm matches. Rows may omit the clone size; those that give it use once, few, many or a size class.

J gene: TRBJ2-1; D gene: .; clone size: few; V gene: TRBV5-1; CDR3 protein: CASSLVAAGESSYNEQFF; CDR3 DNA: TGCGCCAGCAGCTTGGTAGCGGCAGGGGAAAGCTCCTACAATGAGCAGTTCTTC
J gene: TRBJ2-7; D gene: TRBD1; clone size: few; V gene: TRBV7-6; CDR3 protein: CASSLGDSSLYEQYF; CDR3 DNA: TGTGCCAGCAGCTTAGGGGACAGCAGTCTCTACGAGCAGTACTTC
J gene: TRBJ2-1; D gene: TRBD2; clone size: few; V gene: TRBV7-9; CDR3 protein: CASSFIVRLAGEGNEQFF; CDR3 DNA: TGTGCCAGCAGCTTTATAGTTCGACTAGCGGGAGAGGGGAATGAGCAGTTCTTC
J gene: TRBJ2-3; D gene: TRBD2; clone size: .; V gene: TRBV7-3; CDR3 protein: CASSLSGGATDTQYF; CDR3 DNA: TGTGCCAGCAGCTTGAGCGGGGGGGCAACAGATACGCAGTATTTT
J gene: TRBJ2-3; D gene: .; clone size: .; V gene: TRBV2; CDR3 protein: CASSRAFVQQSTDTQYF; CDR3 DNA: TGTGCCAGCAGCCGAGCGTTTGTACAGCAAAGCACAGATACGCAGTATTTT
J gene: TRBJ2-5; D gene: TRBD1; clone size: few; V gene: TRBV2; CDR3 protein: CASSEKWAGGLGETQYF; CDR3 DNA: TGTGCCAGCAGTGAAAAGTGGGCAGGGGGCTTGGGAGAGACCCAGTACTTC
J gene: TRBJ2-2; D gene: .; clone size: .; V gene: TRBV6-2/TRBV6-3; CDR3 protein: CASSYPAGELFF; CDR3 DNA: TGTGCCAGCAGTTACCCAGCCGGGGAGCTGTTTTTT
J gene: TRBJ1-1; D gene: .; clone size: .; V gene: TRBV15; CDR3 protein: CATSRDNGGFHTEAFF; CDR3 DNA: TGTGCCACCAGCAGAGATAATGGAGGGTTCCACACTGAAGCTTTCTTT
J gene: TRBJ2-2; D gene: .; clone size: few; V gene: TRBV19; CDR3 protein: CATGHWVAGELFF; CDR3 DNA: TGTGCGACGGGACATTGGGTTGCCGGGGAGCTGTTTTTT
J gene: TRBJ1-3; D gene: .; clone size: few; V gene: TRBV27; CDR3 protein: CASSSLDGNTIYF; CDR3 DNA: TGTGCCAGCAGCTCACTAGACGGAAACACCATATATTTT
J gene: TRBJ2-1; D gene: TRBD1; clone size: few; V gene: TRBV19; CDR3 protein: CASSDRGLYNEQFF; CDR3 DNA: TGTGCCAGTAGCGACAGGGGGCTCTACAATGAGCAGTTCTTC
J gene: TRBJ2-1; D gene: TRBD2; clone size: .; V gene: TRBV7-9; CDR3 protein: CASSPQPGLAGVNEQFF; CDR3 DNA: TGTGCCAGCAGCCCCCAGCCGGGACTAGCGGGAGTCAATGAGCAGTTCTTC
J gene: TRBJ2-3; D gene: .; clone size: few; V gene: TRBV7-6; CDR3 protein: CASSPGTTDTQYF; CDR3 DNA: TGTGCCAGCAGCCCCGGGACGACAGATACGCAGTATTTT
J gene: TRBJ2-3; D gene: TRBD2; clone size: many; V gene: TRBV6-5; CDR3 protein: CASSYVAGGSDTQYF; CDR3 DNA: TGTGCCAGCAGCTATGTGGCGGGAGGCTCAGATACGCAGTATTTT
J gene: TRBJ2-5; D gene: TRBD2; clone size: .; V gene: TRBV20-1; CDR3 protein: CSARSSWRGLQETQYF; CDR3 DNA: TGCAGTGCCCGGAGCTCCTGGCGGGGGTTGCAAGAGACCCAGTACTTC
J gene: TRBJ2-1; D gene: .; clone size: few; V gene: TRBV9; CDR3 protein: CASSVGGARDEQFF; CDR3 DNA: TGTGCCAGCAGCGTAGGGGGGGCTCGGGATGAGCAGTTCTTC
J gene: TRBJ1-2; D gene: TRBD1; clone size: few; V gene: TRBV4-1; CDR3 protein: CASSKDRGDYGYTF; CDR3 DNA: TGCGCCAGCAGCAAAGACAGGGGGGACTATGGCTACACCTTC
J gene: TRBJ2-7; D gene: TRBD1; clone size: many; V gene: TRBV5-1; CDR3 protein: CASSLGQGASYEQYF; CDR3 DNA: TGCGCCAGCAGCTTGGGACAGGGTGCCTCCTACGAGCAGTACTTC
J gene: TRBJ1-1; D gene: .; clone size: .; V gene: TRBV6-6; CDR3 protein: CASRQAAPEAFF; CDR3 DNA: TGTGCCAGCAGACAGGCAGCCCCTGAAGCTTTCTTT
J gene: TRBJ2-5; D gene: TRBD1; clone size: few; V gene: TRBV14; CDR3 protein: CASSQVTYGTGQETQYF; CDR3 DNA: TGTGCCAGCAGCCAAGTCACCTACGGGACAGGGCAAGAGACCCAGTACTTC
J gene: TRBJ1-2; D gene: TRBD1; clone size: .; V gene: TRBV7-8; CDR3 protein: CASSLVPGQEDGYGYTF; CDR3 DNA: TGTGCCAGCAGCTTAGTACCCGGACAGGAAGATGGCTATGGCTACACCTTC
J gene: TRBJ2-1; D gene: TRBD1; clone size: .; V gene: TRBV28; CDR3 protein: CASSSRTGSLFRNEQFF; CDR3 DNA: TGTGCCAGCAGTTCCCGGACAGGGAGCCTCTTTCGAAATGAGCAGTTCTTC
J gene: TRBJ2-7; D gene: .; clone size: few; V gene: TRBV9; CDR3 protein: CASSVEGDRGYEQYF; CDR3 DNA: TGTGCCAGCAGCGTAGAGGGCGACCGCGGCTACGAGCAGTACTTC
J gene: TRBJ1-1; D gene: .; clone size: .; V gene: TRBV29-1; CDR3 protein: CSVGGIFAEAFF; CDR3 DNA: TGCAGCGTTGGGGGGATCTTCGCTGAAGCTTTCTTT
J gene: TRBJ1-2; D gene: TRBD1; clone size: few; V gene: TRBV4-1; CDR3 protein: CASSQTGTGVGGYTF; CDR3 DNA: TGCGCCAGCAGCCAGACCGGGACAGGGGTTGGTGGCTACACCTTC
J gene: TRBJ2-1; D gene: .; clone size: .; V gene: TRBV15; CDR3 protein: CATRQDRSGYNEQFF; CDR3 DNA: TGTGCCACCAGGCAGGACCGATCGGGATACAATGAGCAGTTCTTC
J gene: TRBJ1-1; D gene: TRBD1; clone size: few; V gene: TRBV20-1; CDR3 protein: CSANVQGADGTEAFF; CDR3 DNA: TGCAGTGCTAACGTGCAGGGGGCAGATGGCACTGAAGCTTTCTTT
J gene: TRBJ2-2; D gene: TRBD1; clone size: .; V gene: TRBV7-3; CDR3 protein: CASSPSGDRGNPGELFF; CDR3 DNA: TGTGCCAGCAGCCCATCCGGGGACAGGGGAAACCCCGGGGAGCTGTTTTTT
J gene: TRBJ1-1; D gene: .; clone size: few; V gene: TRBV6-5; CDR3 protein: CASSPIGGRGLNTEAFF; CDR3 DNA: TGTGCCAGCAGTCCCATAGGAGGCAGGGGACTGAACACTGAAGCTTTCTTT
J gene: TRBJ2-1; D gene: .; clone size: many; V gene: TRBV12-3/TRBV12-4; CDR3 protein: CASSLSYNEQFF; CDR3 DNA: TGTGCCAGCAGCTTGAGCTACAATGAGCAGTTCTTC
J gene: TRBJ1-1; D gene: .; clone size: .; V gene: TRBV29-1; CDR3 protein: CSVERGAVEAFF; CDR3 DNA: TGCAGCGTTGAAAGAGGGGCAGTTGAAGCTTTCTTT
J gene: TRBJ2-3; D gene: TRBD2; clone size: few; V gene: TRBV7-7; CDR3 protein: CASSPVSGRDTDTQYF; CDR3 DNA: TGTGCTAGCAGCCCCGTTAGCGGGCGAGACACAGATACGCAGTATTTT
J gene: TRBJ2-1; D gene: .; clone size: few; V gene: TRBV7-2; CDR3 protein: CASSFYFYNEQFF; CDR3 DNA: TGTGCCAGCAGCTTTTATTTCTACAATGAGCAGTTCTTC
J gene: TRBJ1-1; D gene: .; clone size: few; V gene: TRBV12-3/TRBV12-4; CDR3 protein: CASSLQGADTEAFF; CDR3 DNA: TGTGCCAGCAGTCTACAGGGAGCGGACACTGAAGCTTTCTTT
J gene: TRBJ2-1; D gene: .; clone size: .; V gene: TRBV20-1; CDR3 protein: CSARGNKNEQFF; CDR3 DNA: TGCAGTGCTAGAGGAAATAAAAATGAGCAGTTCTTC
J gene: TRBJ2-7; D gene: TRBD1; clone size: few; V gene: TRBV7-9; CDR3 protein: CASSPRDRDYYEQYF; CDR3 DNA: TGTGCCAGCAGCCCTCGGGACAGGGATTATTACGAGCAGTACTTC
J gene: TRBJ2-3; D gene: TRBD2; clone size: few; V gene: TRBV4-1; CDR3 protein: CASSQDDGGALDTQYF; CDR3 DNA: TGCGCCAGCAGCCAAGACGACGGGGGGGCGTTAGATACGCAGTATTTT
J gene: TRBJ2-7; D gene: TRBD2; clone size: .; V gene: TRBV12-3/TRBV12-4; CDR3 protein: CASSFSGSGSSYEQYF; CDR3 DNA: TGTGCCAGCAGTTTCTCGGGTAGCGGGAGCTCCTACGAGCAGTACTTC
J gene: TRBJ1-1; D gene: .; clone size: .; V gene: TRBV30; CDR3 protein: CAWKENMNTEAFF; CDR3 DNA: TGTGCCTGGAAGGAGAATATGAACACTGAAGCTTTCTTT
J gene: TRBJ2-1; D gene: TRBD2; clone size: .; V gene: TRBV15; CDR3 protein: CATSRGTSGRRDEQFF; CDR3 DNA: TGTGCCACCAGCAGAGGGACTAGCGGGAGACGTGATGAGCAGTTCTTC
J gene: TRBJ1-1; D gene: .; clone size: .; V gene: TRBV27; CDR3 protein: CASSFGGVNTEAFF; CDR3 DNA: TGTGCCAGCAGTTTCGGGGGCGTAAACACTGAAGCTTTCTTT
J gene: TRBJ2-5; D gene: .; clone size: .; V gene: TRBV15; CDR3 protein: CATSRDKAQAQETQYF; CDR3 DNA: TGTGCCACCAGCAGAGATAAGGCACAGGCCCAAGAGACCCAGTACTTC
J gene: TRBJ1-6; D gene: .; clone size: once; V gene: TRBV20-1; CDR3 protein: CSARGDGGSYNSPLHF; CDR3 DNA: TGCAGTGCGCGGGGAGACGGAGGCTCCTATAATTCACCCCTCCACTTT
J gene: TRBJ2-7; D gene: .; clone size: .; V gene: TRBV7-8; CDR3 protein: CASSFDGQPHTDEQYF; CDR3 DNA: TGTGCCAGCAGCTTCGATGGACAGCCTCACACGGACGAGCAGTACTTC
J gene: TRBJ1-2; D gene: .; clone size: few; V gene: TRBV12-3/TRBV12-4; CDR3 protein: CASSFRTSNYGYTF; CDR3 DNA: TGTGCCAGCAGTTTCAGGACAAGCAACTATGGCTACACCTTC
J gene: TRBJ1-1; D gene: .; clone size: .; V gene: TRBV2; CDR3 protein: CASFPEAFF; CDR3 DNA: TGTGCCAGCTTTCCTGAAGCTTTCTTT
J gene: TRBJ2-3; D gene: .; clone size: few; V gene: TRBV15; CDR3 protein: CATSRVPSGTDTQYF; CDR3 DNA: TGTGCCACCAGCAGAGTCCCGTCGGGCACAGATACGCAGTATTTT
J gene: TRBJ2-7; D gene: .; clone size: few; V gene: TRBV15; CDR3 protein: CATSRDGALAAEQYF; CDR3 DNA: TGTGCCACCAGCAGAGATGGGGCCTTAGCTGCCGAGCAGTACTTC
J gene: TRBJ2-1; D gene: .; clone size: .; V gene: TRBV11-3; CDR3 protein: CASSFAVGVWGTDEQFF; CDR3 DNA: TGTGCCAGCAGCTTTGCAGTCGGAGTTTGGGGGACCGATGAGCAGTTCTTC
J gene: TRBJ2-7; D gene: TRBD1; clone size: few; V gene: TRBV7-2; CDR3 protein: CASSLEGASQGYEQYF; CDR3 DNA: TGTGCCAGCAGCTTAGAGGGGGCGTCCCAAGGGTACGAGCAGTACTTC
J gene: TRBJ2-3; D gene: .; clone size: few; V gene: TRBV14; CDR3 protein: CASSQSRGSEVSDTQYF; CDR3 DNA: TGTGCCAGCAGCCAATCTCGAGGGAGCGAAGTATCAGATACGCAGTATTTT
J gene: TRBJ2-3; D gene: .; clone size: few; V gene: TRBV28; CDR3 protein: CASSLISRSDITDTQYF; CDR3 DNA: TGTGCCAGCAGTTTAATTTCTCGCTCCGACATTACAGATACGCAGTATTTT
J gene: TRBJ2-5; D gene: .; clone size: few; V gene: TRBV12-3/TRBV12-4; CDR3 protein: CASSRLATSGGTQYF; CDR3 DNA: TGTGCCAGCAGCCGACTAGCGACGTCAGGGGGGACCCAGTACTTC